This entry describes one TCR beta chain. Its recognized antigen is unknown. No base qualities exist here, and no much larger clone lies one base off it. Reading from cysteine to phenylalanine, the CDR3 counts 13 amino acids. The sequence is cut down to CDR3 DNA, 39 bases in frame from base 1. The V and J ends are trimmed by 9 bases and 2 bases, leaving 11 bases between them. From the germline V gene, CDR1 is MNHNS and CDR2 is SASEGT. The trial excluded patients who had a history of autoimmune disease or were on systemic immunosuppression. In every dose cohort, peripheral blood was drawn for TCR sequencing at baseline, cycle 4 day 1, and cycle 7 day 1. The samples were drawn from a first-in-human, open-label, multicenter phase I dose-escalation trial of ivuxolimab. Adults with locally advanced or metastatic head and neck squamous cell, hepatocellular, melanoma or renal cell carcinoma were enrolled in the trial. CD4+ and CD8+ T cells were sorted separately from peripheral blood before TCR sequencing.

This specimen belongs to a study of OX40 agonist ivuxolimab in advanced cancers. About the study as a whole: Ivuxolimab, which targeted the costimulatory receptor OX40 (CD134), was an agonistic, fully human IgG2 monoclonal antibody. The purpose of peripheral TCRbeta sequencing was to test whether ivuxolimab changed TCR sequence diversity and led to clonal T-cell expansion. Of the approximately 53 patients in dose escalation, some 19 had hepatocellular carcinoma, approximately 15 had melanoma, 9 had renal cell carcinoma and 9 had head and neck cancer. Partial responses were achieved by three dose-escalation patients, of whom one had hepatocellular carcinoma and two had cutaneous melanoma. Intravenous ivuxolimab was administered to patients every 2 weeks at six dose levels: 0.01, 0.1, 0.3, 1.5, 3 and 10 mg/kg. The paper describes the monotherapy dose-escalation part (N = 52 patients) of the phase I trial of ivuxolimab. Prior anti-PD-1, anti-PD-L1 or anti-CTLA-4 therapy was permitted, and less than 45% of dose-escalation patients had received checkpoint inhibitors. The dose-escalation cohort was about 87% male with a mean age of approximately 60 years, ranging from about 20 to 85.

To sequence the TCRbeta CDR3 region, genomic DNA was isolated from the sorted cells. The immunoSEQ Assay was used for sequencing of TCRbeta CDR3 regions. TCRdb stores this immuneACCESS table with in-frame sequences only. Part of the clones is absent; in the studies checked, under half of the shortfall reflects unresolved V genes, and no reason is known for the rest. In this sample the table shows roughly 100,000 clones, about nine tenths of which occur a single time. The ten largest account for about 1.5% of the sample. What the study reported, not specific to this receptor: Low levels of normalized T-cell clonal expansion were also seen in some patients who did not respond. Partial responders in the 0.1-3.0 mg/kg groups had among the lowest normalized peripheral clonal expansion, especially among CD8+ T cells. At doses from 0.1 to 3.0 mg/kg, clonal expansion was seen in both CD4+ and CD8+ blood T cells between baseline and week 6. Antigen specificity was not determined for the clonally expanded peripheral T cells. After ivuxolimab, CD8+ T cells had more expanded clones than CD4+ T cells on average.

The sequences come from CD4+ or CD8+ T cells sorted from blood, collected in a trial of the OX40 agonist ivuxolimab. The chain joins TRBV6-1 to TRBJ2-1; a tentative D match to TRBD2 spans 5 bases. The TCR originated in an adult with an advanced solid tumor such as melanoma, head and neck, liver or kidney cancer. The CDR3 is CASRSGTYNEQFF. The base sequence is TGTGCCAGTAGATCGGGGACCTACAATGAGCAGTTCTTC.